Given below is one T cell receptor (beta chain) in context. Its antigen remains unknown. Other DNA sequences in this specimen translate into the identical CDR3. Adult Caucasians living in Nashville, Tennessee made up all of the donors. From CD4+ cells came CD45RA+ naive and CD45RA-negative memory subsets. At deep level, the assay was performed. Here immunoSEQ multiplex PCR was the method, and the copy in TCRdb shows in-frame clones only, minus some. The table includes over a million clones, about 80% detected once. The data originate from a study of shared clonotypes between healthy human individuals. The length of the CDR3 is 13 residues. CDR1 WSHSY and CDR2 SAAADI come from the germline V gene. Trimming shortened V by 6 bases and J by 4 bases, and 12 bases separated the two germline ends. Whole-study findings and limits: Sorted-subset sequencing, rarefaction showed, was incomplete despite large depth.

Sequences were obtained from memory CD4+ T cells from PBMCs. Subset given: CD45RA-negative fraction. The receptor was isolated from a man younger than 35 in good health. Some clones in this sample may be carry-over from other donors' samples. The genes are TRBV10-2 and TRBJ2-5, with D perhaps given as TRBD1 or TRBD2 (5 bases each). The CDR3 reads CASRRGVGETQYF. Written as DNA, the CDR3 is TGCGCCAGCAGAAGGGGAGTGGGAGAGACCCAGTACTTC.